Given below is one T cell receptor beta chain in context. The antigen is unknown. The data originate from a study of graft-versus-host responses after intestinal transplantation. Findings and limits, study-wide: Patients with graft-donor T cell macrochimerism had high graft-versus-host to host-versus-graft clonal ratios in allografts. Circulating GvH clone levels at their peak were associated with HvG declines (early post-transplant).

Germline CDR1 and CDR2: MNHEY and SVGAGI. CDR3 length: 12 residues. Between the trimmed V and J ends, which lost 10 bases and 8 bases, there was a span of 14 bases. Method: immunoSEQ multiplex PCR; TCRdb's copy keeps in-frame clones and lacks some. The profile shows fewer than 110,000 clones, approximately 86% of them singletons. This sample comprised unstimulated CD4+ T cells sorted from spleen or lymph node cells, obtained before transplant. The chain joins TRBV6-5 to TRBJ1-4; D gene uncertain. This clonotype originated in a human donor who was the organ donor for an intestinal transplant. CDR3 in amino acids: CATTTGREKLFF. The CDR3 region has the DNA TGTGCCACCACTACGGGGAGGGAAAAACTGTTTTTT.